Following are 31 T cell receptor beta chains from one sample sequenced in a study of human T cells and chemical hapten exposure. Documented time point: patch test 1, 2 weeks after DPC sensitization. The treatment is: therapeutic diphenylcyclopropenone sensitization with weekly scalp DPC. One entry per CDR3 protein results from TCRdb running MiXCR on the RACE reads. The sample has around 150,000 distinct CDR3 sequences; around 15% are singletons. This specimen was whole blood, taken in connection with sensitization to the hapten diphenylcyclopropenone (DPC). These receptors were obtained from a woman between 25 and 40 years old with alopecia areata. Some clones in this sample may be carry-over from other donors' samples.

In this sample, this clonotype turned up many times. The rearrangement links TRBV6-1 to TRBJ1-5; D gene ambiguous. Germline CDR1 is MNHNS and CDR2 is SASEGT. Between the trimmed V and J ends, which lost 8 bases and 4 bases, there was a span of 9 bases. This CDR3 comprises 12 residues. CDR3 protein: CASGRDNQPQHF. The DNA of the CDR3 is TGTGCCAGCGGACGGGATAATCAGCCCCAGCATTTT.

The V call is TRBV19, the J call TRBJ2-1; TRBD1 might be the D (5 bases). Germline V gives CDR1 LNHDA, CDR2 SQIVND (reference sequence). V was trimmed by 6 bases and J by 7 bases, leaving 16 bases between them. The CDR3 sequence is 14 residues long. CDR3 in amino acids: CASRSVGQTNEQFF. As DNA, the CDR3 is TGTGCCAGTAGGAGTGTGGGGCAGACTAATGAGCAGTTCTTC.

The chain carries TRBV5-5 and TRBJ2-5, with TRBD1 matching 8 bases. V gave up 5 bases and J gave up 0 bases; unmatched junction bases: 9. The CDR3 has 16 residues. Germline-derived CDR1 and CDR2 are SGHKS and YYEKEE (reference sequence). The CDR3 sequence is CASRLRQGSNQETQYF. CDR3 DNA: TGTGCCAGCAGATTACGACAGGGGAGTAACCAAGAGACCCAGTACTTC.

This clonotype has a handful of counts. The V and J genes are TRBV7-9 and TRBJ2-2; tentatively, D is TRBD2 (5 bases). This CDR3 is built from 16 residues. The germline V gene has CDR1 SEHNR and CDR2 FQNEAQ (reference sequence). Trimming stripped 4 bases from V and 3 bases from J, with 15 bases between. CDR3 region: CASSYSVGVYTGELFF. The CDR3 DNA reads as TGTGCCAGCAGCTATTCTGTGGGAGTATACACCGGGGAGCTGTTTTTT.

This clonotype was recorded a few times. One junction end disagrees with the germline gene, perhaps due to a read error. The rearrangement uses TRBV5-1 and TRBJ2-5; 11 bases are a match to TRBD2. The germline V gene encodes CDR1 SGHRS and CDR2 YFSETQ. The CDR3 has 14 amino acids. The DNA of the CDR3 is TGCGCCAGCGGGGGGACTAGCGGCCAAGGGACCCAGTACTTC. Translation: CASGGTSGQGTQYF.

This clonotype was seen repeatedly, ten times or more. In DNA form, the CDR3 reads TGTGCCAGCTCACCTACGGGGAACACTGAAGCTTTCTTT. Its translation: CASSPTGNTEAFF. J is TRBJ1-1 and V is TRBV18; unclear D gene. CDR3 length: 13 residues. The germline CDR1 and CDR2 sequences are KGHSH and LQKENI. V was cut by 3 bases and J by 1 base, with 6 bases left in between.

In this sample, this clonotype turned up a few times. The chain recombines TRBV6-1 with TRBJ2-1; 9 nucleotides line up with TRBD1. Germline V lookup: CDR1 MNHNS, CDR2 SASEGT. The ends lost 5 bases at V and 8 bases at J; junction bases unmatched: 10. The length of the CDR3 is 15 residues. The CDR3 DNA reads TGTGCCAGCAGTAAAACCGGGACAGGGATAGATGAGCAGTTCTTC. Translating gives CASSKTGTGIDEQFF.

The chain uses TRBV6-1 and TRBJ2-5, with D possibly being TRBD1 (5 bases). This CDR3 is 13 amino acids long. The V end lost 7 bases, the J end lost 0 bases, and 9 bases lay between the germline ends. Germline V CDR1 and CDR2: MNHNS, SASEGT. DNA of the CDR3: TGTGCCAGCACCCCAGGGTACCAAGAGACCCAGTACTTC. Translating it yields CASTPGYQETQYF.

The rearrangement links TRBV10-3 to TRBJ2-5, with D perhaps TRBD2 (6 bases). This CDR3 is 15 amino acids long. The germline V gene encodes CDR1 ENHRY and CDR2 SYGVKD. Trimming removed 4 bases from V and 2 bases from J, with 14 bases in between. As DNA, the CDR3 is TGTGCCATCAGTGTTCGGCGGGATCAGCAAGAGACCCAGTACTTC. Translated, it gives CAISVRRDQQETQYF.

This clonotype was found a few times. The CDR3 loop is CASSIGGGSNQPQHF. CDR3 nucleotide sequence: TGTGCCAGCAGTATAGGGGGGGGTAGCAATCAGCCCCAGCATTTT. The gene calls are TRBV28 and TRBJ1-5; D perhaps matches TRBD1 (6 bases). The germline V gene encodes CDR1 MDHEN and CDR2 SYDVKM. This CDR3 has 15 amino acids. Trimming pared 5 bases from V and 0 bases from J, leaving 11 bases between.

The chain has TRBV6-2 or TRBV6-3 and TRBJ1-5, with D possibly TRBD1 on 6 matching bases. The germline CDR1 and CDR2 sequences are MNHEY and SVGEGT. Trimming removed 6 bases at V and 2 bases at J, with 17 bases between. This CDR3 is built from 16 residues. CDR3 amino acids: CASSPRQARGNQPQHF. DNA for the CDR3: TGTGCCAGCAGCCCGAGACAGGCCCGGGGCAATCAGCCCCAGCATTTT.

This chain links TRBV28 with TRBJ1-1; tentatively, D is TRBD1 (6 bases). This CDR3 region has 14 residues. In germline, CDR1 is MDHEN, CDR2 SYDVKM. V gave up 2 bases and J gave up 6 bases, with 13 bases separating them. CDR3 bases: TGTGCCAGCAGTTTACCCGCAGGGGACCCTGAAGCTTTCTTT. Its translation is CASSLPAGDPEAFF.

This chain uses TRBV20-1 with TRBJ1-5; TRBD1 agrees at 9 bases. This CDR3 is 14 amino acids long. Germline V gene lookup returns CDR1 DFQATT and CDR2 SNEGSKA (reference sequence). The junction had 4 bases not matched to a gene; V was cut back by 0 bases and J by 7 bases. The CDR3 here is CSARDRTGEQPQHF. Here the CDR3 DNA reads TGCAGTGCTAGAGATAGGACAGGGGAACAGCCCCAGCATTTT.

This clonotype was detected many times. The chain has TRBV10-2 and TRBJ1-4; weak D call: TRBD1 (5 bases). V lost 3 bases, J lost 8 bases, and 7 bases lay in between. This CDR3 spans 12 amino acids. In germline, CDR1 is WSHSY, CDR2 SAAADI. The CDR3 loop reads CASSDRGEKLFF. The DNA of the CDR3 is TGCGCCAGCAGTGATCGGGGGGAAAAACTGTTTTTT.

The rearrangement links TRBV5-1 to TRBJ1-1; TRBD1 aligns across 9 bases. The J segment lost 2 bases and the V segment lost 5 bases, leaving 13 bases of the junction unmatched. The germline V gene has CDR1 SGHRS and CDR2 YFSETQ. The CDR3 runs 17 residues. CDR3 region: CASRKGQGSLQNTEAFF. In nucleotides, the CDR3 is TGCGCCAGCAGAAAAGGACAGGGGTCGCTACAAAACACTGAAGCTTTCTTT.

This clonotype has more than one count but fewer than ten. Germline is not matched at one junction end, which may reflect a read error. This sequence joins TRBV2 and TRBJ2-3; D is unclear. CDR3 length: 14 residues. Germline CDR1 is SNHLY and CDR2 is FYNNEI. The CDR3 is CASSEATTTDTQYF. DNA of the CDR3: TGTGCCAGCAGCGAAGCGACCACCACAGATACGCAGTATTTT.

This chain joins TRBV2 and TRBJ2-7; D possibly corresponds to TRBD2 (6 bases). Germline V gene data show CDR1 as SNHLY and CDR2 as FYNNEI. The CDR3 totals 13 residues. The germline V and J ends were trimmed by 11 bases and 3 bases, with 17 bases remaining between them. In DNA, the CDR3 is TGTGCCTCACACCGGGACTCACTCTACGAGCAGTACTTC. Amino acids: CASHRDSLYEQYF.

This clonotype was recorded once. The CDR3 reads CASSLLPQLSYEQYF. In nucleotides, the CDR3 is TGTGCCAGCAGTTTATTGCCCCAACTCTCCTACGAGCAGTACTTC. The gene calls are TRBV28 and TRBJ2-7; no clear D. CDR1 is MDHEN and CDR2 is SYDVKM in the germline V gene. The CDR3 loop spans 15 amino acids. The V end lost 1 base, the J end lost 0 bases, and 10 bases lay between the germline ends.

The chain uses TRBV27 and TRBJ1-4; possible D gene TRBD1, 5 bases. This CDR3 has 15 amino acids. The germline V gene has CDR1 MNHEY and CDR2 SMNVEV (reference sequence). The V end lost 5 bases, the J end lost 5 bases, and 15 bases lay between the germline ends. This chain's CDR3 is CASSTKTAQNEKLFF. DNA for the CDR3: TGTGCCAGCAGTACCAAGACAGCGCAGAATGAAAAACTGTTTTTT.

This clonotype was seen a handful of times. This rearrangement joins TRBV6-1 to TRBJ2-3; D perhaps matches TRBD2 (6 bases). This CDR3 region has 13 residues. V was cut by 6 bases and J by 5 bases, with 12 bases left in between. The germline V gene encodes CDR1 MNHNS and CDR2 SASEGT. The DNA for the CDR3 is TGTGCCAGCAGGGGATCGCGGGGAGATACGCAGTATTTT. This gives the protein CASRGSRGDTQYF.

This clonotype occurred many times. The V call is TRBV11-3, the J call TRBJ1-6; D not certain. V was shortened by 1 base and J by 6 bases, with 10 bases between the two germline ends. The CDR3 totals 15 residues. Germline CDR1 is SGHNT and CDR2 is YENEEA. The CDR3 DNA sequence: TGTGCCAGCAGCTTAGGTGGGCCTAGTAATTCACCCCTCCACTTT. This encodes CASSLGGPSNSPLHF.

The chain uses TRBV21-1 and TRBJ2-2; TRBD2, the table's D call, lacks a check against the DNA. TRBV21-1 is marked as a pseudogene. The CDR3 consists of 20 residues. CDR3 DNA: TGTGCCAGCAGCAAAGAATACCGACACAGACTAGCGAGGGACACCGGGGAGCTGTTTTTT. Amino acids: CASSKEYRHRLARDTGELFF.

The rearrangement uses TRBV6-6 and TRBJ2-1; maybe TRBD2 (6 bases). V was cut by 6 bases and J by 8 bases, with 11 bases left in between. The CDR3 spans 12 residues. Germline CDR1 reads MNHNY; CDR2 reads SVGAGI (reference sequence). CDR3 DNA: TGTGCCAGCAGCCCGACTAGTCATGAGCAGTTCTTC. Translated: CASSPTSHEQFF.

In its sample, this clonotype was seen many times. The chain joins TRBV6-2 or TRBV6-3 to TRBJ2-2; D not resolved. Germline V gene sequence: CDR1 MNHEY, CDR2 SVGEGT. The V and J ends lost 4 bases and 7 bases respectively, with 13 bases between them. The CDR3 consists of 14 residues. The CDR3 is CASSLPARSGELFF. CDR3 DNA: TGTGCCAGCAGTTTACCTGCTAGAAGCGGGGAGCTGTTTTTT.

The chain joins TRBV28 to TRBJ2-1, with 7 positions matching TRBD2. CDR3 length equals 15 residues. From germline, CDR1 is MDHEN and CDR2 SYDVKM. V lost 7 bases, J lost 7 bases, and 13 bases stayed unmatched. This CDR3 is CASTIAGALLNEQFF. As DNA, the CDR3 is TGTGCCAGCACCATAGCGGGTGCCTTGTTGAATGAGCAGTTCTTC.

This clonotype showed up just a few times. This chain connects TRBV5-4 to TRBJ2-5, with D perhaps matching TRBD1 (6 bases). CDR3 size: 14 residues. CDR1 is SGHNT, CDR2 YYREEE, per germline (reference sequence). V gave up 5 bases and J gave up 0 bases, with 11 bases separating them. The CDR3 loop reads CASSPRQDQETQYF. DNA of the CDR3: TGTGCCAGCAGTCCCCGACAGGACCAAGAGACCCAGTACTTC.

This clonotype was counted a few times. The chain employs TRBV2 and TRBJ1-1, with D perhaps matching TRBD1 (5 bases). The CDR3 spans 13 residues. The germline CDR1 and CDR2 sequences are SNHLY and FYNNEI. V shed 8 bases and J shed 4 bases, with 14 bases lying between them. The CDR3 here is CASGDGGGTEAFF. CDR3 in DNA: TGTGCCAGCGGGGATGGGGGAGGCACTGAAGCTTTCTTT.

This clonotype was observed a few times. The genes are TRBV6-7 and TRBJ2-3, with 14 bases that match TRBD2. TRBV6-7 falls under the ORF class, with uncertain function. V lost 0 bases, J lost 3 bases, and 2 bases stayed unmatched. The CDR3 covers 17 residues. The CDR3 spells CASSYSGLAGGTDTQYF. CDR3 coding DNA: TGTGCCAGCAGTTACTCTGGACTAGCGGGGGGTACAGATACGCAGTATTTT.

This clonotype was found a few times. The genes are TRBV7-2 and TRBJ2-5; TRBD2 might be the D (5 bases). The CDR3 has 14 amino acids. V lost 2 bases and J 3 bases, leaving 10 bases between the germline ends. The germline gives CDR1 SGHTA, CDR2 FQGNSA. The CDR3 DNA reads as TGTGCCAGCAGCTTACAGGCCGGGAAAGAGACCCAGTACTTC. Translating gives CASSLQAGKETQYF.

This clonotype was found a few times. This rearrangement joins TRBV20-1 to TRBJ2-1; the D gene could be TRBD1 or TRBD2 (5 bases each). Germline V gives CDR1 DFQATT, CDR2 SNEGSKA (reference sequence). The CDR3 contains 12 residues. Trimming took 0 bases from V and 8 from J, leaving 8 bases between them. CDR3 nucleotides: TGCAGTGCTAGAGACCGGGACGATGAGCAGTTCTTC. It codes for CSARDRDDEQFF.

This clonotype has at least ten counts. The chain links TRBV3-1 to TRBJ1-2; maybe TRBD1 (5 bases). Germline values: CDR1 LGHDT, CDR2 YNNKEL (reference sequence). The CDR3 loop spans 16 amino acids. Trimming took off 1 base at V and 0 bases at J, with 12 bases between the two ends. The CDR3 region has the DNA TGTGCCAGCAGCCAAGTTTTCGGGGGGGCTAACTATGGCTACACCTTC. Its translation: CASSQVFGGANYGYTF.